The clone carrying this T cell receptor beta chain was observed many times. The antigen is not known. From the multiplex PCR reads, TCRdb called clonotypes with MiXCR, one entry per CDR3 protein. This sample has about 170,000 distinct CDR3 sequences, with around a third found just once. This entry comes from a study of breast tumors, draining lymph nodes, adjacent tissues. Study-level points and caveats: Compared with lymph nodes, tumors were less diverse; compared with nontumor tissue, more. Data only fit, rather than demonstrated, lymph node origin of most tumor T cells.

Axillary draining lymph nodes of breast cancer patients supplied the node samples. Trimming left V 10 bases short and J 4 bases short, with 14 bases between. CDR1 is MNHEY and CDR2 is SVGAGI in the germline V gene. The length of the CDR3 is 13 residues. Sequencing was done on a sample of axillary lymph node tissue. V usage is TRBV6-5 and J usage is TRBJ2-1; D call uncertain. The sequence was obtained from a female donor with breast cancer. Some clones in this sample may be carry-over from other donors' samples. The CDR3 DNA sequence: TGTGCCACCAGAGCGAGCACATACAATGAGCAGTTCTTC. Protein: CATRASTYNEQFF.